These T cell receptor beta chains were read from a single sample in a study of T cells after yellow fever vaccination. TCRdb analysed the 5' RACE reads with MiXCR anew, one entry per CDR3 protein. The sample carries approximately 330,000 distinct CDR3 sequences, roughly 4.3% recorded once. The source material was PBMCs, sampled 5 days after the yellow fever booster vaccination. The receptor source for this set is a man between 18 and 35 years old who received the YFV17D yellow fever vaccine. The CDR3 runs from the conserved cysteine through the conserved F or W. The order of the fields is V gene, J gene, clone size, D gene, CDR3 protein, CDR3 DNA. D genes are given only for firm matches. Expanded clones are given a class, and other clones once, few, many or no size at all.

v_call: TRBV19; j_call: TRBJ1-1; clone_size: -; d_call: -; cdr3_aa: CASVFGTEAFF; cdr3_nt: TGTGCCAGCGTCTTCGGGACTGAAGCTTTCTTT
v_call: TRBV5-1; j_call: TRBJ2-3; clone_size: many; d_call: -; cdr3_aa: CASSLGRDPTDTQYF; cdr3_nt: TGCGCCAGCAGCTTGGGCAGGGACCCCACAGATACGCAGTATTTT
v_call: TRBV6-5; j_call: TRBJ1-4; clone_size: many; d_call: -; cdr3_aa: CASSYSFRTRDEKLFF; cdr3_nt: TGTGCCAGCAGTTACTCGTTCAGGACGAGGGATGAAAAACTGTTTTTT
v_call: TRBV6-2/TRBV6-3; j_call: TRBJ2-7; clone_size: few; d_call: -; cdr3_aa: CASCEGAARNEQYF; cdr3_nt: TGTGCCAGCTGTGAGGGAGCGGCCAGGAACGAGCAGTACTTC
v_call: TRBV5-1; j_call: TRBJ2-5; clone_size: many; d_call: TRBD1; cdr3_aa: CASSLGQQETQYF; cdr3_nt: TGTGCCAGCAGCTTGGGACAGCAAGAGACCCAGTACTTC
v_call: TRBV20-1; j_call: TRBJ1-2; clone_size: -; d_call: TRBD1; cdr3_aa: CSAGDRYGYTF; cdr3_nt: TGCAGTGCTGGGGACAGATATGGCTACACCTTC
v_call: TRBV7-2; j_call: TRBJ1-5; clone_size: -; d_call: TRBD1; cdr3_aa: CASSPQGTGAGNQPQHF; cdr3_nt: TGTGCCAGCAGCCCACAAGGGACAGGGGCCGGCAATCAGCCCCAGCATTTT
v_call: TRBV10-3; j_call: TRBJ1-3; clone_size: -; d_call: -; cdr3_aa: CAIRSGNTIYF; cdr3_nt: TGTGCCATCCGCTCTGGAAACACCATATATTTT
v_call: TRBV12-3/TRBV12-4; j_call: TRBJ2-3; clone_size: -; d_call: -; cdr3_aa: CASSPSRRVYTQYF; cdr3_nt: TGTGCCAGCAGTCCCTCGCGGAGAGTGTATACGCAGTATTTT
v_call: TRBV7-9; j_call: TRBJ2-1; clone_size: few; d_call: -; cdr3_aa: CASSLVGHENEQFF; cdr3_nt: TGTGCCAGCAGCTTAGTTGGACACGAAAATGAGCAGTTCTTC
v_call: TRBV7-3; j_call: TRBJ2-7; clone_size: few; d_call: -; cdr3_aa: CASSPGPAISYEQYF; cdr3_nt: TGTGCCAGCAGCCCCGGGCCCGCCATCTCCTACGAGCAGTACTTC
v_call: TRBV5-1; j_call: TRBJ1-1; clone_size: -; d_call: -; cdr3_aa: CASSLAGLGNTEAFF; cdr3_nt: TGCGCCAGCAGCTTGGCGGGGCTCGGGAACACTGAAGCTTTCTTT
v_call: TRBV12-3/TRBV12-4; j_call: TRBJ2-7; clone_size: few; d_call: -; cdr3_aa: CASSFGVILYEQYF; cdr3_nt: TGTGCCAGCAGTTTTGGGGTCATCCTCTACGAGCAGTACTTC
v_call: TRBV12-3/TRBV12-4; j_call: TRBJ2-5; clone_size: many; d_call: -; cdr3_aa: CASSRGGGLQETQYF; cdr3_nt: TGTGCCAGCAGTCGTGGAGGGGGCCTCCAAGAGACCCAGTACTTC
v_call: TRBV20-1; j_call: TRBJ1-1; clone_size: few; d_call: -; cdr3_aa: CSASLREMNTEAFF; cdr3_nt: TGCAGTGCTAGTCTCAGGGAAATGAACACTGAAGCTTTCTTT
v_call: TRBV7-3; j_call: TRBJ2-5; clone_size: -; d_call: -; cdr3_aa: CASSLNGGGETQYF; cdr3_nt: TGTGCCAGCAGCTTAAACGGGGGAGGCGAGACCCAGTACTTC
v_call: TRBV21-1; j_call: TRBJ2-3; clone_size: -; d_call: -; cdr3_aa: CASSKERTGATDTQYF; cdr3_nt: TGTGCCAGCAGCAAAGAAAGGACAGGGGCAACAGATACGCAGTATTTT
v_call: TRBV4-2; j_call: TRBJ1-1; clone_size: -; d_call: -; cdr3_aa: CASSPDMTLNTEAFF; cdr3_nt: TGTGCCAGCAGCCCCGACATGACCTTGAACACTGAAGCTTTCTTT
v_call: TRBV28; j_call: TRBJ1-5; clone_size: -; d_call: TRBD1; cdr3_aa: CASRPGTGIQPQHF; cdr3_nt: TGTGCCAGCAGGCCCGGGACAGGCATTCAGCCCCAGCATTTT
v_call: TRBV4-2; j_call: TRBJ1-4; clone_size: few; d_call: -; cdr3_aa: CASSQGGGPNEKLFF; cdr3_nt: TGTGCCAGCAGCCAAGGGGGGGGCCCTAATGAAAAACTGTTTTTT
v_call: TRBV29-1; j_call: TRBJ2-3; clone_size: many; d_call: -; cdr3_aa: CSVVGWEADTQYF; cdr3_nt: TGCAGCGTTGTGGGCTGGGAGGCAGATACGCAGTATTTT
v_call: TRBV10-3; j_call: TRBJ2-5; clone_size: few; d_call: TRBD2; cdr3_aa: CAIGAGQETQYF; cdr3_nt: TGTGCCATCGGAGCGGGGCAAGAGACCCAGTACTTC
v_call: TRBV7-2; j_call: TRBJ1-1; clone_size: -; d_call: -; cdr3_aa: CASSLKRSPANTEAFF; cdr3_nt: TGTGCCAGCAGCTTAAAACGAAGCCCGGCGAACACTGAAGCTTTCTTT
v_call: TRBV10-3; j_call: TRBJ2-3; clone_size: -; d_call: TRBD1; cdr3_aa: CAISMDRGADTQYF; cdr3_nt: TGTGCCATCAGTATGGACAGGGGGGCAGATACGCAGTATTTT
v_call: TRBV20-1; j_call: TRBJ2-2; clone_size: -; d_call: TRBD1; cdr3_aa: CSARQGVDGELFF; cdr3_nt: TGCAGTGCTAGACAGGGGGTCGACGGGGAGCTGTTTTTT
v_call: TRBV6-5; j_call: TRBJ1-2; clone_size: many; d_call: -; cdr3_aa: CASSYPGGGGGYTF; cdr3_nt: TGTGCCAGCAGTTACCCCGGGGGCGGAGGTGGCTACACCTTC
v_call: TRBV5-1; j_call: TRBJ1-1; clone_size: few; d_call: -; cdr3_aa: CASSLATGGEGTEAFF; cdr3_nt: TGCGCCAGCAGCTTGGCCACCGGGGGCGAAGGCACTGAAGCTTTCTTT
v_call: TRBV27; j_call: TRBJ1-2; clone_size: -; d_call: TRBD1; cdr3_aa: CASSLMGQTSGYTF; cdr3_nt: TGTGCCAGCAGTTTAATGGGACAGACCTCCGGCTACACCTTC
v_call: TRBV6-2/TRBV6-3; j_call: TRBJ2-7; clone_size: few; d_call: -; cdr3_aa: CASTSGTAFREQYF; cdr3_nt: TGTGCCAGCACCTCCGGGACCGCTTTTCGGGAGCAGTACTTC
v_call: TRBV7-8; j_call: TRBJ2-1; clone_size: many; d_call: TRBD1; cdr3_aa: CASSLEIRGSYNEQFF; cdr3_nt: TGTGCCAGCAGCTTAGAAATCAGGGGGTCCTACAATGAGCAGTTCTTC
v_call: TRBV19; j_call: TRBJ2-7; clone_size: -; d_call: TRBD1; cdr3_aa: CASSIGTGGHEQYF; cdr3_nt: TGTGCCAGTAGTATTGGGACAGGGGGACACGAGCAGTACTTC
v_call: TRBV7-2; j_call: TRBJ2-3; clone_size: -; d_call: -; cdr3_aa: CASTLSPSDTQYF; cdr3_nt: TGTGCCAGCACCCTATCCCCGTCGGATACGCAGTATTTT
v_call: TRBV7-9; j_call: TRBJ2-1; clone_size: many; d_call: TRBD2; cdr3_aa: CASRDLRGGQGNEQFF; cdr3_nt: TGTGCCAGCAGAGATCTCCGGGGGGGCCAAGGCAATGAGCAGTTCTTC
v_call: TRBV5-5; j_call: TRBJ1-4; clone_size: few; d_call: TRBD1; cdr3_aa: CASAGTVPNEKLFF; cdr3_nt: TGTGCCAGTGCCGGGACAGTTCCTAATGAAAAACTGTTTTTT
v_call: TRBV5-1; j_call: TRBJ2-3; clone_size: -; d_call: -; cdr3_aa: CASYRTFRTDTQYF; cdr3_nt: TGCGCCAGCTACCGGACGTTTCGCACAGATACGCAGTATTTT